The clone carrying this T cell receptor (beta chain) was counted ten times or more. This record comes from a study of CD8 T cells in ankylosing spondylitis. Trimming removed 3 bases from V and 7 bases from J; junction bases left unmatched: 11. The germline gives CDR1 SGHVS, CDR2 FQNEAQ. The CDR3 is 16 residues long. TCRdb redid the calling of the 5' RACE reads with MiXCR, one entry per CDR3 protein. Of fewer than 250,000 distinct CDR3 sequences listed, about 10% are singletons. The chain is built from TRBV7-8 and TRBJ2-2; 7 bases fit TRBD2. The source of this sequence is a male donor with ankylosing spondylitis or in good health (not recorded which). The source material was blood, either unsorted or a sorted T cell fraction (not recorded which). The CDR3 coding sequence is TGTGCCAGCAGCTTCCGCGAGCGGGGCGAGAACGGGGAGCTGTTTTTT. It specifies CASSFRERGENGELFF.